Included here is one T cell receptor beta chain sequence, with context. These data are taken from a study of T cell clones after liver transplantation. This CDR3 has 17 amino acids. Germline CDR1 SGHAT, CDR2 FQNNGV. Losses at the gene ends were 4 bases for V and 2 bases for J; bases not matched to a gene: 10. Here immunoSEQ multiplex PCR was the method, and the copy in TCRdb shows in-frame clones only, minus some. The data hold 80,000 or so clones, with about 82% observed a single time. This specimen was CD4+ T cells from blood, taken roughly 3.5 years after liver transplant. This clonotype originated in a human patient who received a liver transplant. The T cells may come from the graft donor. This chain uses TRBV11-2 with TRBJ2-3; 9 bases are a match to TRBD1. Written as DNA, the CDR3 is TGTGCCAGCAGCTCGGGGCTCGGACAGGGGCACACAGATACGCAGTATTTT. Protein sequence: CASSSGLGQGHTDTQYF. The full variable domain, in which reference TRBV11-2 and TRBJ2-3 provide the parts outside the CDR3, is EAGVAQSPRYKIIEKRQSVAFWCNPISGHATLYWYQQILGQGPKLLIQFQNNGVVDDSQLPKDRFSAERLKGVDSTLKIQPAKLEDSAVYLCASSSGLGQGHTDTQYFGPGTRLTVL.